The sequence of this T cell receptor beta chain was determined in a study of T cells in Graves' hyperthyroidism and ophthalmopathy. Overall study: Peripheral blood collection took place at initial diagnosis, before any treatment.

Amplified TCR beta CDR3 regions came from RNA transcripts. The HTBI primer set served for first-round RT-PCR of the TCR CDR3. TCRdb ran MiXCR on the multiplex PCR reads and lists one entry per CDR3 protein. The top ten clones hold 15% to 20% of a sample with over 700,000 distinct CDR3 sequences, 18% of them seen once. In its sample, this clonotype was seen a few times. A patient was excluded if there was uncontrolled infection, other autoimmune disease, pregnancy or lactation. Sequenced: blood. This receptor was identified in a woman between 45 and 65 years old with Graves' hyperthyroidism that later progressed to Graves' ophthalmopathy.

The CDR3 nucleotides read TGTGCCAGCAGCGTAGGGCCGATGAACACTGAAGCTTTCTTT. Protein: CASSVGPMNTEAFF. The gene calls are TRBV9 and TRBJ1-1, with no clear D. The CDR3 is 14 amino acids. V shed 0 bases and J shed 0 bases, with 6 bases lying between them. The germline V gene encodes CDR1 SGDLS and CDR2 YYNGEE. Full variable domain (outside the CDR3, taken from reference TRBV9 and TRBJ1-1): DSGVTQTPKHLITATGQRVTLRCSPRSGDLSVYWYQQSLDQGLQFLIQYYNGEERAKGNILERFSAQQFPDLHSELNLSSLELGDSALYFCASSVGPMNTEAFFGQGTRLTVV.